This T cell receptor beta chain derives from a study of technical replicates of blood from several donors. Only in-frame clones appear in the TCRdb table, and some are missing; sequencing was by immunoSEQ multiplex PCR. The data hold tens of thousands of clones, with 70% to 90% observed a single time. The V gene's germline CDR1 is SQVTM and CDR2 ANQGSEA. CDR3 length: 15 residues. V dropped 5 bases and J dropped 5; count of bases not matched to a gene: 15. The rearrangement links TRBV29-1 to TRBJ2-7, with TRBD1 matching over 7 bases. Sequenced: PBMCs. The sequence was collected from a human donor in good health. Some clones in this sample may be carry-over from other donors' samples. The CDR3 DNA reads TGCAGCGTTACCGGGACAGCCAAGGAGATTGACGAGCAGTACTTC. Translation gives CSVTGTAKEIDEQYF.